Listed below are T cell receptor beta chains from one sample, sequenced in a study of response to subunit inactivated influenza vaccine. TCRdb ran MiXCR on the RT-PCR reads and lists one entry per CDR3 protein. The table has 500,000 to 600,000 distinct CDR3 sequences, under 9% seen once. The sequencing here drew on PBMCs from blood, taken around 25 months after vaccination. Receptors were obtained from a man between 50 and 69 years old who received an inactivated influenza vaccine. Each CDR3 is given with its conserved first and last residue. D genes are given only for firm matches. Only some rows state a clone size, as once, few, many or a class for expanded clones.

d_gene,j_gene,v_gene,abundance,CDR3aa,CDR3nt
TRBD2,TRBJ2-7,TRBV6-2/TRBV6-3,.,CASGVAGLSSYEQYF,TGTGCCAGTGGAGTAGCGGGGTTATCCTCCTACGAGCAGTACTTC
.,TRBJ1-6,TRBV2,few,CASSEDGLYNSPLHF,TGTGCCAGCAGTGAAGACGGACTCTATAATTCACCCCTCCACTTT
.,TRBJ2-7,TRBV7-2,.,CASSPTGREQYF,TGTGCCAGCAGTCCCACAGGTCGCGAGCAGTACTTC
TRBD2,TRBJ2-1,TRBV7-2,few,CASSSARTSGRNEQFF,TGTGCCAGCAGTTCTGCAAGGACTAGCGGGAGAAATGAGCAGTTCTTC
.,TRBJ1-6,TRBV7-8,.,CASSLSGIVDSPLHF,TGTGCCAGCAGCTTATCGGGTATTGTGGATTCACCCCTCCACTTT
.,TRBJ2-2,TRBV6-1,few,CASSAPGAGELFF,TGTGCCAGCAGTGCGCCAGGGGCCGGGGAGCTGTTTTTT
.,TRBJ2-7,TRBV6-2/TRBV6-3,few,CASSRTRGMPPHEQYF,TGTGCCAGCAGCCGAACCAGAGGCATGCCTCCCCACGAGCAGTACTTC
TRBD1,TRBJ2-7,TRBV29-1,many,CSVMGGVGDRSAYEQYF,TGCAGCGTCATGGGAGGCGTAGGGGACAGGTCCGCCTACGAGCAGTACTTC
TRBD1,TRBJ1-1,TRBV6-1,few,CASSRPGTVRDTEAFF,TGTGCCAGCAGTCGTCCCGGGACAGTAAGGGACACTGAAGCTTTCTTT
.,TRBJ2-3,TRBV7-2,many,CASSLKVMGGDTQYF,TGTGCCAGCAGCTTAAAGGTCATGGGCGGAGATACGCAGTATTTT
.,TRBJ2-7,TRBV15,few,CATSSPVGGISRVYEQYF,TGTGCCACCAGCAGTCCGGTTGGCGGGATTTCTCGAGTCTACGAGCAGTACTTC
TRBD1,TRBJ2-7,TRBV11-2,few,CASSPRTGASEQYF,TGTGCCAGCAGTCCACGGACAGGTGCTTCCGAGCAGTACTTC